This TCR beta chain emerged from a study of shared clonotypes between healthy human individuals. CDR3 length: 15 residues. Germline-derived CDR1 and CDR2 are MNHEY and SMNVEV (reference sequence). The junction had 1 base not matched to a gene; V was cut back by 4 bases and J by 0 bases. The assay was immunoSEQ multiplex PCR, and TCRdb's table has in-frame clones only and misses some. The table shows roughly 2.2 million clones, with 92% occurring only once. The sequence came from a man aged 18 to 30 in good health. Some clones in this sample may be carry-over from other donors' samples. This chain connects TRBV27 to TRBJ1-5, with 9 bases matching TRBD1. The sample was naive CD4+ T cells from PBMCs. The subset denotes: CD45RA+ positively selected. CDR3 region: CASSWTGDSNQPQHF. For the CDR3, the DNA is TGTGCCAGCAGTTGGACAGGGGATAGCAATCAGCCCCAGCATTTT.